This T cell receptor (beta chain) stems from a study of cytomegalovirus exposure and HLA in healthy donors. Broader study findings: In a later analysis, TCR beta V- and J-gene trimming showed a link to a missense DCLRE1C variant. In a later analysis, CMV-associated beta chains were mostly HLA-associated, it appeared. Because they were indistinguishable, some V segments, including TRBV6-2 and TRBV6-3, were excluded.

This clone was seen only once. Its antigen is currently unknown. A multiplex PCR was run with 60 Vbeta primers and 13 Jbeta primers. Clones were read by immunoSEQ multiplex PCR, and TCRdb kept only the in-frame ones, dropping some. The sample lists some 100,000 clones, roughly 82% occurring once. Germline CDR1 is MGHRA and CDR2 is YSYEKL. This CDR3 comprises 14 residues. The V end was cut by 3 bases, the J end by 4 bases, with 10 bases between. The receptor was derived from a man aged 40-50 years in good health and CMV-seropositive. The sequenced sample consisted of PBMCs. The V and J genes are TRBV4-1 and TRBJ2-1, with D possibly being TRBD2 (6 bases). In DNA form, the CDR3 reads TGCGCCAGCAGCCACGCCGGGAGATACAATGAGCAGTTCTTC. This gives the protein CASSHAGRYNEQFF.